The source of this T cell receptor (beta chain) is a study of CD8 T cells in Susac syndrome (dated by TCRdb to between 2017 and 2020). Background on the whole study: Repertoire sequencing was used to test whether CD8+ T cell activation and differentiation in Susac syndrome was antigen driven.

High-throughput TCR beta sequencing profiled peripheral blood CD8+ and CD4+ T cells from healthy donors, Susac syndrome patients and multiple sclerosis patients. Multiple sclerosis controls were treatment-naive patients with stable or active relapsing-remitting disease fulfilling revised McDonald criteria. Bulk CD8+ and CD4+ T cells were purified magnetically by negative isolation, whereas CD8+ TEMRA cells were enriched by FACS. Blood was drawn into EDTA tubes, processed within 24 hours, and PBMCs were isolated by density gradient centrifugation. PBMCs intended for TCR sequencing were cryopreserved in liquid nitrogen and thawed later in a water bath at 37 degrees C. A purity of at least 90% was achieved for sorted or isolated CD4+, CD8+ and CD8+ TEMRA cells. RNA was extracted using the RNeasy kit, and roughly 0.5 to 1 microgram was reverse transcribed with random hexamers. The immunoSEQ multiplex PCR assay, covering 54 Vbeta and 13 Jbeta segments, was used to amplify TCR beta CDR3 regions. To correct PCR amplification bias, a synthetic template baseline was used for both primer optimization and computational correction. In the paper's pipeline: Reads were annotated to V, D and J genes according to IMGT and were analyzed with immunoSEQ Analyzer, with only productive sequences retained. Clonality was computed as one minus Shannon entropy normalized by log2 of the number of productive unique sequences. For each patient and control, public and private clones were evaluated within the 100 most prevalent clones. Susac-specific clones were defined as absent from healthy and MS cohorts, 800 to 1,200 published viral clones and other ImmuneACCESS disease sequences. In-frame beta chains were kept once TCRdb had trimmed the public reads at Q25 with fastp and called clones with MiXCR. Rows are unified per CDR3 protein, each entry keeping the most common DNA and genes. The V and J calls reflect TCRdb's pipeline rather than the authors' work. In all, the sample holds about 120,000 distinct CDR3 sequences, and just under 95% of those were seen once. Roughly 0.094% of the sample comes from the top ten.

From the cysteine up to the phenylalanine, the CDR3 has a length of 14 residues. Kept here is only the CDR3 DNA, which spans 42 bases and is read in frame from base 1. Trimming takes 1 base off V and 0 bases off J; junction bases not matched to a gene: 2. As encoded in the germline V gene (reference sequence), CDR1 is GTSNPN while CDR2 is SVGIG. The paper's findings and limits, for the study overall: The number of individuals in the TCR sequencing and HLA analysis was acknowledged as relatively small.

With respect to this clonotype: No cognate antigen has been identified for it. There are no base qualities to consult, and no much larger clone falls within one base.

The receptor chain draws on TRBV30 and TRBJ2-5; 7 bases in between match TRBD1. The origin of this receptor is a human donor with multiple sclerosis. The sample comprised CD4+ T cells from PBMCs. This receptor carries the CDR3 CAWSGQGYQETQYF. The bases read TGTGCCTGGAGTGGACAGGGTTACCAAGAGACCCAGTACTTC.